This T cell receptor (beta chain) was captured by sequencing in a study of Tregs in tolerant kidney transplant recipients. Study context: Sorting of CD4+CD25+CD127- cells followed approximately three-day belatacept mixed lymphocyte reactions, sometimes with roughly 5-day graft donor restimulation. Antibodies separated recipient from donor cells.

Study results and caveats: This study did not directly address biological reproducibility. Findings come from small patient numbers and require larger validation.

Germline V gene data show CDR1 as SGHTA and CDR2 as FQGNSA. The germline V and J ends were trimmed by 1 base and 1 base, with 7 bases remaining between them. This CDR3 contains 14 residues. Turning to this clone: The antigen is undetermined.

Libraries were prepared by immunoSEQ multiplex PCR; TCRdb keeps only in-frame clonotypes and omits some of them. The repertoire holds more than 25,000 clones, with over 65% as singletons. The chain is built from TRBV7-2 and TRBJ1-1; D is perhaps TRBD1 (6 bases). Sequencing was carried out using Tregs from blood cultured with allogeneic cells. This sequence was found in a human donor in good health. CDR3 nucleotide sequence: TGTGCCAGCAGCTTAGAGACAGGGAACACTGAAGCTTTCTTT. This translates into CASSLETGNTEAFF.